Listed below are T cell receptor beta chains from one sample, sequenced in a study of control samples from healthy donors and cancer patients. The repertoire was sequenced with immunoSEQ multiplex PCR; TCRdb's copy has only in-frame clones and lacks some. The table lists around 100,000 clones, around 90% of them singletons. The sample taken for sequencing was blood. The origin of the receptors is a man younger than 45 in good health. The CDR3 runs from the conserved cysteine through the conserved F or W. The D gene is left open where the match is weak.

d_call | v_call | cdr3_aa
NA | TRBV2 | CASSQSGAGLSYEQYF
TRBD2 | TRBV7-9 | CASSFGSGEYNEQFF
TRBD1 | TRBV5-1 | CASSPRYGTDYGYTF
NA | TRBV19 | CASSMYENTEAFF
NA | TRBV14 | CASSYETRGINTEAFF
TRBD2 | TRBV7-8 | CASSLTGGLTYNEQFF
TRBD1 | TRBV18 | CASSNGQGGGNSPLHF
NA | TRBV19 | CASADPPNYGYTF
NA | TRBV25-1 | CASSPHSSGPTGELFF
NA | TRBV11-2 | CASSSGPSQETQYF
NA | TRBV6-1 | CASSELESGPSYEQYF
NA | TRBV7-9 | CASSLTGSGANVLTF
NA | TRBV12-5 | CASGLGQLTGELFF
TRBD2 | TRBV7-3 | CASSLAGPGELFF
TRBD1 | TRBV7-2 | CASSLEGQLAKNIQYF
NA | TRBV7-3 | CASSPTWGEGWNTEAFF
NA | TRBV19 | CASSIEGAGWQPQHF
NA | TRBV13 | CASSPRVRGTTYEQYF
TRBD2 | TRBV19 | CASSIREATYNEQFF
NA | TRBV11-1 | CASSLGEGESEQYF
NA | TRBV27 | CASSFNWRDGNIQYF
NA | TRBV10-3 | CAISTGRNTGELFF
TRBD1 | TRBV28 | CASSPRTGTYGYTF
NA | TRBV3-1/TRBV3-2 | CASSRDGFRGTEAFF
NA | TRBV11-2 | CASSLVVVGEQFF
TRBD2 | TRBV5-1 | CASSPWTSGNTGELFF
NA | TRBV2 | CASSEMVAGQPQHF
NA | TRBV18 | CASSPRTGETQYF
NA | TRBV16 | CASSQYEGSNTEAFF
TRBD1 | TRBV2 | CASSGQGPYYGYTF
NA | TRBV6-5 | CASKYRDISYEQYF
TRBD1 | TRBV27 | CASSLLPGQGPTYEQYF
NA | TRBV6-1 | CASSDREAHSYEQYF
NA | TRBV27 | CASSTREGLRGTGELFF
TRBD1 | TRBV4-1 | CASSHPGQGYGYTF
TRBD2 | TRBV27 | CASRRLATNEQFF
NA | TRBV4-1 | CASSQDPVLLGYGYTF
NA | TRBV19 | CASSYRQLGQSASSYEQYF
TRBD1 | TRBV19 | CASRYRGSGQPQHF
TRBD1 | TRBV9 | CASSAPPGQGAEEQYF
TRBD1 | TRBV28 | CASTRDSLMNTEAFF
TRBD1 | TRBV19 | CATRGGIGTEAFF
TRBD2 | TRBV30 | CAWIPVAGTGQTQYF